This TCR beta chain originates from a study of cytomegalovirus exposure and HLA in healthy donors. The wider study: As an earlier analysis found, roughly 170 million T cells yielded about 120 million unique TCR beta sequences. Findings of the study overall: An analysis that came later showed most CMV-associated TCR beta chains appearing HLA-restricted. Trimming of TCR beta V- and J-genes showed a link, identified in a later analysis, to a missense DCLRE1C variant. In an earlier analysis, productive rearrangement rates for most beta V segments clustered near 87% or 30%.

The PCR employed 60 Vbeta primers together with 13 Jbeta primers. Using immunoSEQ multiplex PCR, the repertoire was profiled, and TCRdb retains in-frame clones only, with some absent. Of some 150,000 clones listed, around 70% were seen once; the top ten hold 1.5% to 2%. Per the germline V gene, CDR1 is SEHNR and CDR2 is FQNEAQ (reference sequence). The CDR3 runs 16 residues. V gave up 7 bases and J gave up 4 bases, with 21 bases separating them. Of note for this clone: Its target is unknown.

This rearrangement joins TRBV7-9 to TRBJ2-3; D is perhaps TRBD1 (6 bases). This clonotype was sampled from a woman in her 30s in good health and CMV-seronegative. The sequencing sample was made of PBMCs. The CDR3 DNA reads as TGTGCCAGCACTCAGGGATGGGGGAAGGGGGCAGATACGCAGTATTTT. Translation gives CASTQGWGKGADTQYF.